This TCR beta chain was identified during a study of cytomegalovirus exposure and HLA in healthy donors. This CDR3 spans 17 amino acids. Turning to this clone: What it recognizes is unknown.

Primers included in the PCR were 60 Vbeta and 13 Jbeta primers. Clones were sequenced by immunoSEQ multiplex PCR, and TCRdb holds only the in-frame ones, with some missing. The sample contains around 250,000 clones, roughly 91% of which appear only once. General study points: Serostatus for CMV was the only available immune exposure information. The HLA-A and HLA-B alleles of most subjects were reportedly predicted accurately from TCR beta sequences. In a later analysis, V- and J-gene trimming of beta chains associated with a DCLRE1C missense variant, replicated independently.

The genes are TRBV1 and TRBJ2-2; the table gives TRBD2 as D, unverified against the DNA. TRBV1 is described as a pseudogene. The specimen sequenced was PBMCs. The receptor comes from a girl aged 2-10 years in good health and CMV-seronegative. CDR3 nucleotides: TGCACCAGCAGCCAAGTAGGCCTAGCGGAGAACACCGGGGAGCTGTTTTTT. Its protein is CTSSQVGLAENTGELFF.